Presented here are 18 T cell receptor beta chains from one specimen sequenced in a study of T cell changes during pregnancy in multiple sclerosis. TCRdb keeps only in-frame clones here, not all; method: immunoSEQ multiplex PCR. Here the sample spans over 90,000 clones, around 90% being singletons. The sample consisted of peripheral blood, taken before pregnancy. All receptors derive from a female donor with multiple sclerosis, enrolled in a pregnancy study.

The V gene is TRBV28, the J gene TRBJ2-7; perhaps TRBD1 as D (6 bases). The CDR3 length is 12 residues. Germline V gives CDR1 MDHEN, CDR2 SYDVKM. Trimming left V 6 bases short and J 5 bases short, with 11 bases between. The CDR3 loop is CASSFRGDEQYF. Here the CDR3 DNA reads TGTGCCAGCAGCTTCAGGGGCGACGAGCAGTACTTC.

The chain joins TRBV29-1 to TRBJ2-1; 14 positions match TRBD2. After removal of 7 bases from V and 9 bases from J, the junction contained 8 bases not matched to a gene. CDR1 is SQVTM and CDR2 is ANQGSEA in the germline V gene. CDR3 length: 14 amino acids. CDR3 DNA: TGCAGCGCCGCGGGACTAGCGGGAGTTACTGAGCAGTTCTTC. It codes for CSAAGLAGVTEQFF.

Only a few counts were recorded for this clone. V and J are TRBV28 and TRBJ1-3, with D hard to call. Trimming took 7 bases from V and 4 from J, leaving 5 bases between them. The CDR3 extends over 11 amino acids. Germline V gives CDR1 MDHEN, CDR2 SYDVKM. The CDR3 loop is CASKRGNTIYF. CDR3 in DNA: TGTGCCAGCAAGCGGGGAAACACCATATATTTT.

The chain combines TRBV6-1 with TRBJ2-2, with 15 nucleotides matching TRBD2. This CDR3 is 16 amino acids long. Germline V gives CDR1 MNHNS, CDR2 SASEGT. J lost 5 bases, V lost 4 bases, and 2 bases had no gene match. The CDR3: CASSGTSGGGTGELFF. In nucleotides, the CDR3 is TGTGCCAGCAGTGGGACTAGCGGGGGGGGGACCGGGGAGCTGTTTTTT.

V and J are TRBV7-2 and TRBJ2-1, with D possibly being TRBD1 (6 bases). V was trimmed by 1 base and J by 4 bases, leaving 11 bases between them. CDR3 length equals 15 residues. CDR1 is SGHTA, CDR2 FQGNSA, per germline. CDR3 amino acids: CASSLEPRGYNEQFF. CDR3 DNA sequence: TGTGCCAGCAGCTTAGAACCCAGGGGATACAATGAGCAGTTCTTC.

CDR3 in DNA: TGTGCCAGCAGTTACGGGACTAGGGACAATGAGCAGTTCTTC. Translating it yields CASSYGTRDNEQFF. The rearrangement links TRBV6-6 to TRBJ2-1, with 8 bases lining up with TRBD2. The junction had 2 bases not matched to a gene; V was cut back by 2 bases and J by 5 bases. Germline values: CDR1 MNHNY, CDR2 SVGAGI (reference sequence). The length of the CDR3 is 14 residues.

The rearrangement links TRBV15 to TRBJ2-1; TRBD2 matches 15 bases. The CDR3 runs to 18 residues. The V gene end was trimmed by 5 bases and the J gene end by 5 bases; junction bases not matched to a gene: 10. Germline loops: CDR1 LNHNV, CDR2 YYDKDF (reference sequence). CDR3 DNA: TGTGCCACCAGCGGAGGGACTAGCGGGAGGTTGTGGGACAATGAGCAGTTCTTC. This codes for CATSGGTSGRLWDNEQFF.

The chain joins TRBV19 to TRBJ2-7; possible D gene TRBD1, 5 bases. V shed 3 bases and J shed 3 bases, with 9 bases lying between them. The CDR3 contains 13 residues. Germline-derived CDR1 and CDR2 are LNHDA and SQIVND (reference sequence). The CDR3 nucleotides read TGTGCCAGTAGTATGGGGCCAGGCTACGAGCAGTACTTC. Translated, it gives CASSMGPGYEQYF.

The chain uses TRBV29-1 and TRBJ2-2; TRBD2 aligns across 8 bases. The V segment lost 7 bases and the J segment 4 bases; nucleotides outside the gene matches: 8. There are 14 residues in the CDR3. Germline V lookup: CDR1 SQVTM, CDR2 ANQGSEA. The CDR3 loop reads CSAVAGRSTGELFF. The CDR3 DNA reads TGCAGCGCGGTAGCGGGAAGGTCCACCGGGGAGCTGTTTTTT.

The chain uses TRBV7-9 and TRBJ2-1, with D uncertain. Germline CDR1 reads SEHNR; CDR2 reads FQNEAQ (reference sequence). Trimming took 1 base from V and 4 from J, leaving 8 bases between them. This CDR3 has 14 amino acids. The CDR3 loop reads CASSLDQDYNEQFF. CDR3 coding DNA: TGTGCCAGCAGCTTAGATCAGGATTACAATGAGCAGTTCTTC. The full variable domain, rest sourced from reference TRBV7-9 and TRBJ2-1, is DTGVSQNPRHKITKRGQNVTFRCDPISEHNRLYWYRQTLGQGPEFLTYFQNEAQLEKSRLLSDRFSAERPKGSFSTLEIQRTEQGDSAMYLCASSLDQDYNEQFFGPGTRLTVL.

This clone was picked up one time. V usage is TRBV11-3 and J usage is TRBJ2-6; the D gene is possibly TRBD1 (5 bases). Between the trimmed V and J ends, which lost 5 bases and 2 bases, there was a span of 10 bases. This CDR3 spans 15 amino acids. The V gene's germline CDR1 is SGHNT and CDR2 YENEEA. The CDR3 region has the DNA TGTGCCAGCAGCCTAGGGGCGACTGGGGCCAACGTCCTGACTTTC. This translates into CASSLGATGANVLTF. Full variable domain (rest looked up from reference TRBV11-3 and TRBJ2-6): EAGVVQSPRYKIIEKKQPVAFWCNPISGHNTLYWYLQNLGQGPELLIRYENEEAVDDSQLPKDRFSAERLKGVDSTLKIQPAELGDSAVYLCASSLGATGANVLTFGAGSRLTVL.

CDR3 protein: CASSPRTAYEQYF. CDR3 sequence (DNA): TGTGCCAGCAGTCCGCGGACAGCCTACGAGCAGTACTTC. V usage is TRBV7-9 and J usage is TRBJ2-7, with TRBD1 as a possible D gene (6 bases). The germline V gene encodes CDR1 SEHNR and CDR2 FQNEAQ (reference sequence). V gave up 6 bases and J gave up 2 bases, with 11 bases separating them. CDR3 length: 13 amino acids.

This chain joins TRBV4-3 and TRBJ2-1; D not certain. The CDR3 is 13 residues long. The V gene's germline CDR1 is LGHNA and CDR2 YSLEER. V was trimmed by 1 base and J by 7 bases, leaving 8 bases between them. The CDR3 DNA reads as TGCGCCAGCAGCCAAGGCGGATGGAATGAGCAGTTCTTC. Amino acids: CASSQGGWNEQFF.

The V gene is TRBV25-1, the J gene TRBJ2-1; 12 bases align to TRBD2. V lost 8 bases, J lost 9 bases, and 11 bases stayed unmatched. This CDR3 region has 15 residues. Germline V gene sequence: CDR1 MGHDK, CDR2 SYGVNS. The CDR3 reads CASGPSGRASVEQFF. The CDR3 coding sequence is TGTGCCAGCGGCCCTAGCGGGAGGGCCAGTGTTGAGCAGTTCTTC.

The chain recombines TRBV21-1 with TRBJ1-6. TRBV21-1 is termed a pseudogene. This CDR3 is built from 17 residues. The DNA of the CDR3 is TGTGCCAGCAGCAAAGGTCGCGCCCACTCCTATAATTCACCCCTCCACTTT. Its protein product is CASSKGRAHSYNSPLHF.

V usage is TRBV18 and J usage is TRBJ2-3; TRBD2 matches 12 bases. Trimming removed 1 base from V and 3 bases from J; junction bases left unmatched: 8. Germline loops: CDR1 KGHSH, CDR2 LQKENI. The CDR3 is made up of 18 amino acids. The CDR3 bases are TGTGCCAGCTCACCACTATCCTTGACTAGCGGGGGAACAGATACGCAGTATTTT. It specifies CASSPLSLTSGGTDTQYF.

The genes are TRBV6-5 and TRBJ2-7; 9 bases agree with TRBD1. This CDR3 has 16 amino acids. J lost 0 bases, V lost 4 bases, and 7 bases had no gene match. Looked up from germline, CDR1 is MNHEY and CDR2 is SVGAGI. The CDR3 sequence is CASSSRGQGSSYEQYF. The CDR3 DNA sequence: TGTGCCAGCAGTTCACGCGGACAGGGGAGCTCCTACGAGCAGTACTTC.

V is TRBV5-4 and J is TRBJ2-7, with D possibly matching TRBD1 (6 bases). CDR3 size: 15 residues. Germline CDR1 SGHNT, CDR2 YYREEE (reference sequence). V was trimmed by 0 bases and J by 2 bases, leaving 12 bases between them. CDR3 protein: CASSLGQGSTYEQYF. Here the CDR3 DNA reads TGTGCCAGCAGCTTGGGCCAGGGGTCAACCTACGAGCAGTACTTC.